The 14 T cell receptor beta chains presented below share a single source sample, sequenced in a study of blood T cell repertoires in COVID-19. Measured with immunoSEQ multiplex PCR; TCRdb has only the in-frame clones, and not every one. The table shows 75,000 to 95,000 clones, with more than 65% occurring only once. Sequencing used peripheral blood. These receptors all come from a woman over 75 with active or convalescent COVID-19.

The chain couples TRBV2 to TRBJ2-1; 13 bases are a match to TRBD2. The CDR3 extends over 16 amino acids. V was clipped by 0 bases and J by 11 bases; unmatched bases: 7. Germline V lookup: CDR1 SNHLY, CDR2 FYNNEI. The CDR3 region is CASSEALGLAGVKQFF. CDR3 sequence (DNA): TGTGCCAGCAGTGAAGCGTTAGGACTAGCGGGAGTCAAGCAGTTCTTC.

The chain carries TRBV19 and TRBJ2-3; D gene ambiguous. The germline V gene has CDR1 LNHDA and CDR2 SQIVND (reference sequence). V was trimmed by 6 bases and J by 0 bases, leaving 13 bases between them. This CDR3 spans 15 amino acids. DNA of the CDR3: TGTGCCAGTAGGGAAACGGGTCCTAGCACAGATACGCAGTATTTT. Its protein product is CASRETGPSTDTQYF.

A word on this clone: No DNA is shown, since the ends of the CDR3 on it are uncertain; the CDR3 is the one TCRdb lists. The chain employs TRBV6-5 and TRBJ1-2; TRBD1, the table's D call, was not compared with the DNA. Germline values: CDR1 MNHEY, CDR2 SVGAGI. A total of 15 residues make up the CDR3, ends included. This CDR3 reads CASSSSDGADYGYTF.

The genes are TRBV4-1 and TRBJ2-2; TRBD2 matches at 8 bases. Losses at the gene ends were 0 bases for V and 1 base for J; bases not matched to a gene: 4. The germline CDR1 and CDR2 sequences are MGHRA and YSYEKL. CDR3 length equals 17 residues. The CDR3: CASSQDRGGRNTGELFF. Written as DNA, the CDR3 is TGCGCCAGCAGCCAAGATCGGGGGGGCCGGAACACCGGGGAGCTGTTTTTT.

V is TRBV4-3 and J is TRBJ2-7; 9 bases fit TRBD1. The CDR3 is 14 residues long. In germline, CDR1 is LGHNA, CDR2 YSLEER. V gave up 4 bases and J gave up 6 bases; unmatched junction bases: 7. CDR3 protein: CASSPRTGDAEQYF. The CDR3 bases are TGCGCCAGCAGCCCCAGGACAGGGGATGCCGAGCAGTACTTC.

The CDR3 loop is CASSPAGQGAYEQYF. The CDR3 DNA follows: TGTGCCAGCAGCCCTGCTGGACAGGGGGCGTACGAGCAGTACTTC. The gene calls are TRBV11-2 and TRBJ2-7, with TRBD1 matching 11 bases. The CDR3 contains 15 residues. The germline V gene encodes CDR1 SGHAT and CDR2 FQNNGV. Trimming at V came to 5 bases and at J to 4 bases, leaving 7 bases not matched to a gene.

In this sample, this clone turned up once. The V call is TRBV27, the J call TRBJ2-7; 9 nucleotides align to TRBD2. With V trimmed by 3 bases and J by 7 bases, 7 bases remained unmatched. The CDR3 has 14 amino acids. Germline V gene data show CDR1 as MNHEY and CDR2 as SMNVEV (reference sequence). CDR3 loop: CASSFLAGEGEQYF. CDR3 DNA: TGTGCCAGCAGTTTCTTAGCGGGAGAGGGAGAGCAGTACTTC.

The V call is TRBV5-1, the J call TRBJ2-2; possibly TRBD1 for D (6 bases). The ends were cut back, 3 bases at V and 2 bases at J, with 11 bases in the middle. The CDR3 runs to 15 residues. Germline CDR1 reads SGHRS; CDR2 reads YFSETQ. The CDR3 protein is CASSYKQGNTGELFF. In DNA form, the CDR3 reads TGCGCCAGCAGCTATAAACAGGGAAACACCGGGGAGCTGTTTTTT.

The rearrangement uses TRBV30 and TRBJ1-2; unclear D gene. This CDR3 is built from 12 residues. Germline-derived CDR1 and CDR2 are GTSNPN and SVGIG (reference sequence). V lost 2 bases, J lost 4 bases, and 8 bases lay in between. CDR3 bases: TGTGCCTGGAGTTCACCGGTCTATGGCTACACCTTC. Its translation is CAWSSPVYGYTF.

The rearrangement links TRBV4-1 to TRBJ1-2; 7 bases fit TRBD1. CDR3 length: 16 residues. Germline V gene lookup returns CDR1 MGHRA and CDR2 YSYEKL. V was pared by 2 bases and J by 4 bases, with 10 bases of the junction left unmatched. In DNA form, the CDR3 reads TGCGCCAGCAGCCAACCCAGACAGGGATACGGCTATGGCTACACCTTC. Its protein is CASSQPRQGYGYGYTF.

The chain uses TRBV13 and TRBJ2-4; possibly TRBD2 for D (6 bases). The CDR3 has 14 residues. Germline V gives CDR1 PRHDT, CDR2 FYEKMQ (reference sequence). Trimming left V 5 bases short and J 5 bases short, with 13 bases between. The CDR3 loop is CASSPRLGENIQYF. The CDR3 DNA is TGTGCCAGCAGCCCCAGACTAGGGGAAAACATTCAGTACTTC.

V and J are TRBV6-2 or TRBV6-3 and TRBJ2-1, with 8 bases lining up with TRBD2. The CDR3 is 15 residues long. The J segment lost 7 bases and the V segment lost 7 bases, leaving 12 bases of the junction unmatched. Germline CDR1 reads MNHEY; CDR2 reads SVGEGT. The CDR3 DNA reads TGTGCCAGCACCCCATACTACGGGACTAGAAATGAGCAGTTCTTC. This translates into CASTPYYGTRNEQFF.

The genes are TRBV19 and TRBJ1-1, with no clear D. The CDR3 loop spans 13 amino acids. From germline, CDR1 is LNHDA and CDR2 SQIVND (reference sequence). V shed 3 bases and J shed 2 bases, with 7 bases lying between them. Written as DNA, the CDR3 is TGTGCCAGTAGTATTCTTCTTAACACTGAAGCTTTCTTT. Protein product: CASSILLNTEAFF.

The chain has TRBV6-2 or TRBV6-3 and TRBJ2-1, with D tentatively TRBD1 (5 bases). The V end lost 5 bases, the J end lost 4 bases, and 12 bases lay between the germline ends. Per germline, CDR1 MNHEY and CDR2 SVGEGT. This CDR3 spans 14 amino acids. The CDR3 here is CASSIWGPYNEQFF. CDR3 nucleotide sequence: TGTGCCAGCAGTATCTGGGGCCCTTACAATGAGCAGTTCTTC.